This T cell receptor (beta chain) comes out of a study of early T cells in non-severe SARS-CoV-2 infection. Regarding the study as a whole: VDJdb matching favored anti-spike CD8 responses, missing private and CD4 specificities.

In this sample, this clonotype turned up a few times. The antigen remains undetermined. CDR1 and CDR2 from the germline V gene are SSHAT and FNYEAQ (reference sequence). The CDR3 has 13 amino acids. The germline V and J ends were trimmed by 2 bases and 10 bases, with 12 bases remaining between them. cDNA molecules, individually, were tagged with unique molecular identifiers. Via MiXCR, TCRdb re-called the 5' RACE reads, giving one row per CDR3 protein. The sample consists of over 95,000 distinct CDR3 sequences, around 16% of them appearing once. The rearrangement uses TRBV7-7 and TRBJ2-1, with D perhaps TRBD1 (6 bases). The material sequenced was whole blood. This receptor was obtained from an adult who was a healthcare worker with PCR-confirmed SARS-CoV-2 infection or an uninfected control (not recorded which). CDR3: CASSLSQGNEQFF. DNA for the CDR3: TGTGCCAGCAGCTTATCCCAGGGGAACGAGCAGTTCTTC.